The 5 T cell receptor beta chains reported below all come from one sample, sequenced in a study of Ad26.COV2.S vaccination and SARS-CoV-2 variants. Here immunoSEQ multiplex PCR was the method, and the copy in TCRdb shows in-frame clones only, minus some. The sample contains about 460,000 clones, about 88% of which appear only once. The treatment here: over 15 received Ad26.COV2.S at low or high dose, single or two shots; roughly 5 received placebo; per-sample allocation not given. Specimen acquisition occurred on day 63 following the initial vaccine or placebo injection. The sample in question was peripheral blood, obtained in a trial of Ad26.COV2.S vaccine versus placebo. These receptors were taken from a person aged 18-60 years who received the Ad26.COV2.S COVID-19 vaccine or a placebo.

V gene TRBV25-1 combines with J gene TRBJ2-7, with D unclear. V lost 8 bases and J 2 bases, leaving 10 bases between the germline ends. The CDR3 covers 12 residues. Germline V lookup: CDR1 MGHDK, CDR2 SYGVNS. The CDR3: CASGMIPYEQYF. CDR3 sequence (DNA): TGTGCCAGCGGCATGATCCCCTACGAGCAGTACTTC.

CDR3: CASREALGNEQFF. In DNA, the CDR3 is TGTGCCAGCAGGGAGGCCTTGGGGAATGAGCAGTTCTTC. The J gene is TRBJ2-1, the V gene TRBV6-5; a possible D gene is TRBD2 (5 bases). This CDR3 spans 13 amino acids. V dropped 6 bases and J dropped 7 bases, with 13 bases sitting between them. The germline CDR1 and CDR2 sequences are MNHEY and SVGAGI.

Written as DNA, the CDR3 is TGTGCCAGACACGGCTTTGTCACCTTC. Translated: CARHGFVTF. The chain joins TRBV5-3 to TRBJ1-2; D ambiguous. Being an ORF, TRBV5-3 has a function that is uncertain. V lost 7 bases, J lost 13 bases, and 11 bases lay in between. The CDR3 has 9 residues.

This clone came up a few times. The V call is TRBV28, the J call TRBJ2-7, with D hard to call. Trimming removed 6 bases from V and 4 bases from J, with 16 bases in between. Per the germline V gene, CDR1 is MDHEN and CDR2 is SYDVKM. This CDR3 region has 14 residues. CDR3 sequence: CASSPFSVSYEQYF. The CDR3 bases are TGTGCCAGCAGCCCCTTTTCAGTGTCTTACGAGCAGTACTTC. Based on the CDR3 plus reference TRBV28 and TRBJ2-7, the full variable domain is DVKVTQSSRYLVKRTGEKVFLECVQDMDHENMFWYRQDPGLGLRLIYFSYDVKMKEKGDIPEGYSVSREKKERFSLILESASTNQTSMYLCASSPFSVSYEQYFGPGTRLTVT.

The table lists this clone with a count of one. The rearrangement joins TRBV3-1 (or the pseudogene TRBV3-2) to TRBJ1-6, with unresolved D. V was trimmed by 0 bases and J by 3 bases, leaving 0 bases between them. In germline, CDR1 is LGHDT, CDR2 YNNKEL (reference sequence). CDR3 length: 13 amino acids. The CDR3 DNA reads TGTGCCAGCAGCCAAGACTATAATTCACCCCTCCACTTT. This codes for CASSQDYNSPLHF.